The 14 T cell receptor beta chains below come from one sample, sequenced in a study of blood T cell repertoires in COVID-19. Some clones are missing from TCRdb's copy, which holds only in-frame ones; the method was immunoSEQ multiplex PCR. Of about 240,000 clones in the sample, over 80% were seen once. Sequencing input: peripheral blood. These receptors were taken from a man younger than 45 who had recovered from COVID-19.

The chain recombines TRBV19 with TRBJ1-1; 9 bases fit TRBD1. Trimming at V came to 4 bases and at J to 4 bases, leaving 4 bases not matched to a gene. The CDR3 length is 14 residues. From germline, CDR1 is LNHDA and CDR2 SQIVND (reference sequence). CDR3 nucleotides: TGTGCCAGTAGTAGGGGACAGGGAAGCACTGAAGCTTTCTTT. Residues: CASSRGQGSTEAFF.

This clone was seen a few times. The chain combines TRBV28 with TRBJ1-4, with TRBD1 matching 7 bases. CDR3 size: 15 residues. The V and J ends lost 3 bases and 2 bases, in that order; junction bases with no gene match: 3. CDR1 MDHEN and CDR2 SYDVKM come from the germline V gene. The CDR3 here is CASSLPGQTNEKLFF. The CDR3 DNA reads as TGTGCCAGCAGTTTGCCGGGACAGACTAATGAAAAACTGTTTTTT.

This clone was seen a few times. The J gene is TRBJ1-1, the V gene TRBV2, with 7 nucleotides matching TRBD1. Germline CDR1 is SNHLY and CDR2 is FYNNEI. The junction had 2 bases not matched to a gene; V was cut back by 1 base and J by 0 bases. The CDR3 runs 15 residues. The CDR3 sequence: CASSEDRGVNTEAFF. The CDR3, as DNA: TGTGCCAGCAGTGAAGACAGGGGCGTGAACACTGAAGCTTTCTTT.

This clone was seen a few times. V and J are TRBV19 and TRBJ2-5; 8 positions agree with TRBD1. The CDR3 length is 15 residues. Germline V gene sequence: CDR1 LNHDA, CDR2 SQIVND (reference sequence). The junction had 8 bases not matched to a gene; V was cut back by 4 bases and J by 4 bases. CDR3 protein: CASSSVQGVGETQYF. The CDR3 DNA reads TGTGCCAGTAGTAGTGTACAGGGGGTGGGAGAGACCCAGTACTTC.

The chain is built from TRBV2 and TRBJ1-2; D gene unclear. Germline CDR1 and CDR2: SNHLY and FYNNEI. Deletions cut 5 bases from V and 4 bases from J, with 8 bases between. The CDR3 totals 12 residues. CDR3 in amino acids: CASSPAGYGYTF. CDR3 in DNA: TGTGCCAGCAGTCCGGCGGGCTATGGCTACACCTTC. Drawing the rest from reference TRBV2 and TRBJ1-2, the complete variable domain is EPEVTQTPSHQVTQMGQEVILRCVPISNHLYFYWYRQILGQKVEFLVSFYNNEISEKSEIFDDQFSVERPDGSNFTLKIRSTKLEDSAMYFCASSPAGYGYTFGSGTRLTVV.

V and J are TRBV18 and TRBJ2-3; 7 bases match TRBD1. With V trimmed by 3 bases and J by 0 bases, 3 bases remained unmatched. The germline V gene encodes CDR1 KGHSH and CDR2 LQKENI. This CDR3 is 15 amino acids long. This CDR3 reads CASSPLQGSTDTQYF. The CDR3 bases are TGTGCCAGCTCACCCTTACAGGGGAGCACAGATACGCAGTATTTT.

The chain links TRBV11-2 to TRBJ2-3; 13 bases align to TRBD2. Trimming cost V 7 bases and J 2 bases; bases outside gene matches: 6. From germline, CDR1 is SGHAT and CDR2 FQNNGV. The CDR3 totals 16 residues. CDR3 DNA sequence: TGTGCCAGCACCCAGACTAGCGGGGGGTTCACAGATACGCAGTATTTT. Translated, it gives CASTQTSGGFTDTQYF.

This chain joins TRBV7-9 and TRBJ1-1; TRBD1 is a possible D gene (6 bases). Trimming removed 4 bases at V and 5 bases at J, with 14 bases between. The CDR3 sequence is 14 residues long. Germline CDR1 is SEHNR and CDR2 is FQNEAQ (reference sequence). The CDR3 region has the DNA TGTGCCAGCAGCTCAAGAGGGGGAGGGACTGAAGCTTTCTTT. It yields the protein CASSSRGGGTEAFF.

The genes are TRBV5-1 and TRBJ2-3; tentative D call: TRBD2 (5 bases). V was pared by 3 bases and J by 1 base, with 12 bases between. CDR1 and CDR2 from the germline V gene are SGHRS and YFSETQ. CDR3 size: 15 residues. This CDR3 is CASSSGSRGTDTQYF. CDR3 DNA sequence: TGCGCCAGCAGCTCAGGTTCGCGGGGCACAGATACGCAGTATTTT.

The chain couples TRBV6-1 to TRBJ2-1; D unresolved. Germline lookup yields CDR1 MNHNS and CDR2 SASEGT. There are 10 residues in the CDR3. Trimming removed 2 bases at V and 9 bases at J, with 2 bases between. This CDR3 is CASSEREQFF. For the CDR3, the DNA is TGTGCCAGCAGTGAACGTGAGCAGTTCTTC.

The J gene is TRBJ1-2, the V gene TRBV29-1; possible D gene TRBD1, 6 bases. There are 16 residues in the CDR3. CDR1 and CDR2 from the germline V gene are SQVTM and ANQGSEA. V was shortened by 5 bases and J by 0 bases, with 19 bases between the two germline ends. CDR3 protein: CSVYFRGKGANYGYTF. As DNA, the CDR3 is TGCAGCGTTTACTTCAGGGGCAAGGGAGCTAACTATGGCTACACCTTC. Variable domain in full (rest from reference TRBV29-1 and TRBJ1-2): SAVISQKPSRDICQRGTSLTIQCQVDSQVTMMFWYRQQPGQSLTLIATANQGSEATYESGFVIDKFPISRPNLTFSTLTVSNMSPEDSSIYLCSVYFRGKGANYGYTFGSGTRLTVV.

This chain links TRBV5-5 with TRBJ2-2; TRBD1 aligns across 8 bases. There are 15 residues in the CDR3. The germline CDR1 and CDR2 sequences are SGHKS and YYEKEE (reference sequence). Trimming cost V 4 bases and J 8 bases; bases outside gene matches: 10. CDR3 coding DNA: TGTGCCAGCAGCACCCGGACAGGGATGGTGGGGGAGCTGTTTTTT. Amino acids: CASSTRTGMVGELFF.

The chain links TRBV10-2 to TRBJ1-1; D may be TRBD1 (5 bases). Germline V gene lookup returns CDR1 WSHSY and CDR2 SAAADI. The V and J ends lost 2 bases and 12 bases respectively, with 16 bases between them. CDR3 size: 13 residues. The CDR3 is CASSEPPGSWTFF. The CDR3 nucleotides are TGCGCCAGCAGTGAGCCTCCAGGGTCCTGGACTTTCTTT.

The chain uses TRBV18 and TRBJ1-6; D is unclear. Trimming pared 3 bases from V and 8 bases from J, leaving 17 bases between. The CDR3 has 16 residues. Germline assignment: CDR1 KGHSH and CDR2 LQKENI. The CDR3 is CASSPSGGEFDSPLHF. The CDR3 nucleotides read TGTGCCAGCTCACCTTCCGGAGGAGAATTTGATTCACCCCTCCACTTT.